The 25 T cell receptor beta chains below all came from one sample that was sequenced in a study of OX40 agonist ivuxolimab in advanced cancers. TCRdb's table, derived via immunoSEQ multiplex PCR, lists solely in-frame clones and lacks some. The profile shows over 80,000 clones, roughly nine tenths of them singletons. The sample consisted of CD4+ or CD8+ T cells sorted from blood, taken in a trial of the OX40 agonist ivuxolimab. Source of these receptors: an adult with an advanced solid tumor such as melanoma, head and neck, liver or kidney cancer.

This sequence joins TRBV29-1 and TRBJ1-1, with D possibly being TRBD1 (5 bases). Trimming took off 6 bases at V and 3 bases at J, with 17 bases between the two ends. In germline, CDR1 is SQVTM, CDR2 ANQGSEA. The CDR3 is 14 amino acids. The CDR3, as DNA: TGCAGCGTCAAGCAGGGAATCGGGGACACTGAAGCTTTCTTT. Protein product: CSVKQGIGDTEAFF.

The CDR3 DNA sequence: TGTGCCAGCAGTTACTCGCAGGGAGCCTGGAATGAGCAGTTCTTC. Protein: CASSYSQGAWNEQFF. The chain uses TRBV6-5 and TRBJ2-1; D assignment may be TRBD1 or TRBD2 (5 bases each). This CDR3 spans 15 amino acids. Trimming removed 0 bases at V and 7 bases at J, with 13 bases between. Germline V gene data show CDR1 as MNHEY and CDR2 as SVGAGI.

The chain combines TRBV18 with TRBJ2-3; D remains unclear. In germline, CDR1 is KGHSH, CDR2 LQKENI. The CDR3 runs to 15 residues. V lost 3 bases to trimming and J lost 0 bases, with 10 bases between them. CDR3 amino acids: CASSPPGSSTDTQYF. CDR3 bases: TGTGCCAGCTCACCCCCAGGCTCCAGCACAGATACGCAGTATTTT. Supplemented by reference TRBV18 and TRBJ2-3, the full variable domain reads NAGVMQNPRHLVRRRGQEARLRCSPMKGHSHVYWYRQLPEEGLKFMVYLQKENIIDESGMPKERFSAEFPKEGPSILRIQQVVRGDSAAYFCASSPPGSSTDTQYFGPGTRLTVL.

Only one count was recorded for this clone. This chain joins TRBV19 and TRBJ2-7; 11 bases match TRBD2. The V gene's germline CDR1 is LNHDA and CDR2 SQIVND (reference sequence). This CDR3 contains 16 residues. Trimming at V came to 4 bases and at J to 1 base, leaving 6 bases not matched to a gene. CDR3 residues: CASSKTGTSGSYEQYF. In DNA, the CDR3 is TGTGCCAGTAGTAAAACCGGGACTAGCGGATCCTACGAGCAGTACTTC.

This chain's CDR3 is CASSLSTPTGSRVNTEAFF. The CDR3 nucleotides are TGTGCCAGCAGTTTATCGACTCCGACAGGTTCGAGGGTGAACACTGAAGCTTTCTTT. The V gene is TRBV27, the J gene TRBJ1-1; tentatively, D is TRBD1 (6 bases). V was shortened by 0 bases and J by 0 bases, with 20 bases between the two germline ends. CDR3 size: 19 residues. Germline V gives CDR1 MNHEY, CDR2 SMNVEV (reference sequence).

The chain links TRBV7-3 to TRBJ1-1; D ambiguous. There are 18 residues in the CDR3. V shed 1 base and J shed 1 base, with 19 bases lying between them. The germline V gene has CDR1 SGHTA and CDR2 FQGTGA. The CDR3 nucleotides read TGTGCCAGCAGCTTAAGGTTTCTGAGGTTGGAGGGGAACACTGAAGCTTTCTTT. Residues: CASSLRFLRLEGNTEAFF.

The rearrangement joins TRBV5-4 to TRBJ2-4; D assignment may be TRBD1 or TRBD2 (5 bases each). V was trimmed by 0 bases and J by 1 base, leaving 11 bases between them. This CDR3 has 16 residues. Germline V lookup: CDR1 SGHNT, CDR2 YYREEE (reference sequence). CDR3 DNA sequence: TGTGCCAGCAGCTTGGGGGGGAGTGGGGCCAAAAACATTCAGTACTTC. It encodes CASSLGGSGAKNIQYF.

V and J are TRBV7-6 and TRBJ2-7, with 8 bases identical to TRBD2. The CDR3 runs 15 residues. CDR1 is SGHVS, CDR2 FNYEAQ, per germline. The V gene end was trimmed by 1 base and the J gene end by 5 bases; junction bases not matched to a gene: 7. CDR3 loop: CASSLVTGGLDEQYF. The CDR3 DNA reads TGTGCCAGCAGCTTAGTTACGGGGGGGCTGGACGAGCAGTACTTC.

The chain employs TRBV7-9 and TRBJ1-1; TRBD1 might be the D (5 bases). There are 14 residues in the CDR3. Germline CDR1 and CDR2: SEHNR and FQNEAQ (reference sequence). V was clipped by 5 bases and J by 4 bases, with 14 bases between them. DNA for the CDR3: TGTGCCAGCAGCCGCGGGACGGGCGGCACTGAAGCTTTCTTT. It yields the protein CASSRGTGGTEAFF.

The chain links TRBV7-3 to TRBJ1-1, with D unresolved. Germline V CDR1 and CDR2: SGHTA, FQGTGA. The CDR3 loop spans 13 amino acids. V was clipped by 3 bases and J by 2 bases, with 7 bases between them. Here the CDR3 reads CASSFTENTEAFF. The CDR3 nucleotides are TGTGCCAGCAGCTTCACAGAAAACACTGAAGCTTTCTTT.

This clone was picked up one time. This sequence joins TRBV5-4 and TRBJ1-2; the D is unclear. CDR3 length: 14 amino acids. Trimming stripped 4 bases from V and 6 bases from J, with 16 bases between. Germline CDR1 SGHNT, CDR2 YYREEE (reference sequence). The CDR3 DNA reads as TGTGCCAGCAGCGCTCCGGGAGCCGGGCATGGCTACACCTTC. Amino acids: CASSAPGAGHGYTF.

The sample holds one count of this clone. The CDR3 sequence: CASSFTGVTEAFF. CDR3 sequence (DNA): TGTGCCAGCAGCTTTACAGGAGTCACTGAAGCTTTCTTT. This chain joins TRBV5-4 and TRBJ1-1, with D possibly matching TRBD1 (5 bases). The CDR3 runs to 13 residues. In germline, CDR1 is SGHNT, CDR2 YYREEE (reference sequence). V lost 2 bases, J lost 4 bases, and 9 bases lay in between.

This CDR3 is CASIGTVAYEQYF. In DNA, the CDR3 is TGTGCCAGCATTGGGACAGTAGCCTACGAGCAGTACTTC. The chain carries TRBV2 and TRBJ2-7, with 7 bases matching TRBD1. Germline assignment: CDR1 SNHLY and CDR2 FYNNEI. CDR3 length equals 13 residues. With 7 bases clipped from V and 2 bases from J, the junction kept 5 bases outside the gene matches.

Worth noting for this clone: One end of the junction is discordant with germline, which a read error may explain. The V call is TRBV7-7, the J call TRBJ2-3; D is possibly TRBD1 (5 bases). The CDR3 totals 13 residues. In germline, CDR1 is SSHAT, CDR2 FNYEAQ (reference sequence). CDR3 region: CASSPGPTDTQYF. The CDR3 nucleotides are TGTGCTAGCAGCCCAGGGCCCACAGATACGCAGTATTTT. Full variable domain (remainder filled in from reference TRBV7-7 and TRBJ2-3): GAGVSQSPRYKVTKRGQDVTLRCDPISSHATLYWYQQALGQGPEFLTYFNYEAQPDKSGLPSDRFSAERPEGSISTLTIQRTEQRDSAMYRCASSPGPTDTQYFGPGTRLTVL.

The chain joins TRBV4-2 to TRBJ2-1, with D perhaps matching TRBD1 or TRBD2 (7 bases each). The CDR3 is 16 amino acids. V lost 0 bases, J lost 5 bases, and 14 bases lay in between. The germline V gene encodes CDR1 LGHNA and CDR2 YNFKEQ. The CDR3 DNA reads TGTGCCAGCAGCCAAGATCAGCGGGGACAGCACAATGAGCAGTTCTTC. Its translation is CASSQDQRGQHNEQFF.

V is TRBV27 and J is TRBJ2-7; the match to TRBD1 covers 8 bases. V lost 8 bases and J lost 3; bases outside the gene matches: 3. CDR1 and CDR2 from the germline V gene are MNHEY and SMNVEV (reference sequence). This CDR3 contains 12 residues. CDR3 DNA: TGTGCCAGCGGAACAGGGGGCTACGAGCAGTACTTC. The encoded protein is CASGTGGYEQYF.

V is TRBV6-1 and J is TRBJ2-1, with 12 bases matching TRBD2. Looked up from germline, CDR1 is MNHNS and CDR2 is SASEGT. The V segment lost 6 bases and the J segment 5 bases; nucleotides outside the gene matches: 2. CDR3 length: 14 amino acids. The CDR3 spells CASRGLAGNNEQFF. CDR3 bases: TGTGCCAGCAGAGGACTAGCGGGAAACAATGAGCAGTTCTTC.

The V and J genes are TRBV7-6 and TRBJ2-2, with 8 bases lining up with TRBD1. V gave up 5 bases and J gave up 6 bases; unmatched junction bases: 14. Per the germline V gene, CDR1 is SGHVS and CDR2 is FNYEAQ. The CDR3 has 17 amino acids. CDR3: CASSLIPRGQGAGELFF. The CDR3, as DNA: TGTGCCAGCAGCCTTATCCCCAGGGGGCAAGGGGCCGGGGAGCTGTTTTTT. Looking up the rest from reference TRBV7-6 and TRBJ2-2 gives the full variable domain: GAGVSQSPRYKVTKRGQDVALRCDPISGHVSLYWYRQALGQGPEFLTYFNYEAQQDKSGLPNDRFSAERPEGSISTLTIQRTEQRDSAMYRCASSLIPRGQGAGELFFGEGSRLTVL.

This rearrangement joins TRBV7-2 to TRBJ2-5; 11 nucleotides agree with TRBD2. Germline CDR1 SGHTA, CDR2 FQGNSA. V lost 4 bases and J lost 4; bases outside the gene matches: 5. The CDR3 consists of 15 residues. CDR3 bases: TGTGCCAGCAGCTCCTACGGACTAGCGGGAGAGACCCAGTACTTC. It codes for CASSSYGLAGETQYF.

In DNA, the CDR3 is TGTGCCAGCAGCGGACAGGGATTCTACAATGAGCAGTTCTTC. Residues: CASSGQGFYNEQFF. V usage is TRBV7-2 and J usage is TRBJ2-1; 8 bases map to TRBD1. This CDR3 region has 14 residues. The germline V gene has CDR1 SGHTA and CDR2 FQGNSA. V lost 5 bases, J lost 3 bases, and 3 bases stayed unmatched.

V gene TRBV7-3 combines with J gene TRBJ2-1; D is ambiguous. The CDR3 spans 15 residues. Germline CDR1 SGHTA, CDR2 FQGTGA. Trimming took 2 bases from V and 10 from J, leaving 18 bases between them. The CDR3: CASSLDGSNVKEQFF. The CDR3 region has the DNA TGTGCCAGCAGCTTAGACGGGTCGAACGTAAAAGAGCAGTTCTTC.

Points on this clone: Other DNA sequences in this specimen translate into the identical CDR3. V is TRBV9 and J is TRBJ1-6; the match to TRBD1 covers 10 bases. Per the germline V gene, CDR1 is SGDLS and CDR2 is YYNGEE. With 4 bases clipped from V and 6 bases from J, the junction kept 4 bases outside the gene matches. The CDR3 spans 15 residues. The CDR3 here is CASSIGDRGNSPLHF. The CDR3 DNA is TGTGCCAGCAGCATCGGGGACAGGGGTAATTCACCCCTCCACTTT. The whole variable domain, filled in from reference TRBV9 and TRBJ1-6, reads DSGVTQTPKHLITATGQRVTLRCSPRSGDLSVYWYQQSLDQGLQFLIQYYNGEERAKGNILERFSAQQFPDLHSELNLSSLELGDSALYFCASSIGDRGNSPLHFGNGTRLTVT.

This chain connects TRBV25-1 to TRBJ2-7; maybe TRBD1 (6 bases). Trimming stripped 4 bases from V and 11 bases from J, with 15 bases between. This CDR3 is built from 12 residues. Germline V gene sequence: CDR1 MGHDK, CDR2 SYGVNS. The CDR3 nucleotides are TGTGCCAGCAGTGGAGCAGGGGTGGTTAAGTACTTC. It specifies CASSGAGVVKYF.

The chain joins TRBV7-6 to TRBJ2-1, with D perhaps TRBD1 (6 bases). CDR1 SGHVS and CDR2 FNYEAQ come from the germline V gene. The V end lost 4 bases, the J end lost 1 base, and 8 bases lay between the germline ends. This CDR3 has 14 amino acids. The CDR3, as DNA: TGTGCCAGCAGCTCACAGGGTTCCTACAATGAGCAGTTCTTC. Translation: CASSSQGSYNEQFF. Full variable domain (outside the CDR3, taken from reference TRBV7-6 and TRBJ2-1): GAGVSQSPRYKVTKRGQDVALRCDPISGHVSLYWYRQALGQGPEFLTYFNYEAQQDKSGLPNDRFSAERPEGSISTLTIQRTEQRDSAMYRCASSSQGSYNEQFFGPGTRLTVL.

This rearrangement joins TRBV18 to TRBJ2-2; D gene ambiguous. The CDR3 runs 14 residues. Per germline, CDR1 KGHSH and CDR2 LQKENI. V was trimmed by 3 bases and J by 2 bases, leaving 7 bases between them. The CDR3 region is CASSPSVNTGELFF. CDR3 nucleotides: TGTGCCAGCTCACCGAGCGTAAACACCGGGGAGCTGTTTTTT.